Listed here is a single T cell receptor beta chain. Trimming pared 2 bases from V and 7 bases from J, leaving 3 bases between. The CDR3 contains 11 residues. Germline V gives CDR1 SGHRS, CDR2 YFSETQ. The data were taken from a study of blood T cell repertoires in COVID-19. Study overall: The analysed material was cDNA or gDNA that came from T cells, B-cell-depleted T cells, or PBMCs.

In the original processing: Estimated nucleated cell counts came from reference gene primer amplification. Data came from immunoSEQ multiplex PCR; TCRdb stores just in-frame clones and leaves some out. That table gives V, J and clone size, and the DNA gave D and trimming. The sample lists some 66,000 clones; about 91% were seen once. V usage is TRBV5-1 and J usage is TRBJ2-2, with no clear D. The TCR comes from a human donor in a cohort sampled during active COVID-19. Sequencing was done on a sample of peripheral blood. The CDR3 here is CASSFSGELFF. Written as DNA, the CDR3 is TGCGCCAGCAGCTTTAGCGGGGAGCTGTTTTTT.